This TCR beta chain was retrieved from a study of OX40 agonist ivuxolimab in advanced cancers. Overall study context: Intravenous ivuxolimab was administered to patients every 2 weeks at 0.01 to 10 mg/kg. Melanoma, hepatocellular carcinoma, head and neck or renal cell cancer occurred in dose-escalation patients.

A remark on this clone: Its antigen is not known.

CDR1 and CDR2 from the germline V gene are MNHNY and SVGAGI (reference sequence). The J segment lost 8 bases and the V segment lost 4 bases, leaving 1 base of the junction unmatched. The CDR3 runs 11 residues. TCRdb keeps only in-frame clones here, not all; method: immunoSEQ multiplex PCR. Of almost 70,000 clones in the sample, about four fifths are singletons; the top ten hold under 3%. Findings and limits, study-wide: In general, CD8+ T cells held more expanded clones than CD4+ did, on average. Nonresponders, in some cases, also had low normalized T-cell clonal expansion.

This specimen was CD4+ or CD8+ T cells sorted from blood, taken in a trial of the OX40 agonist ivuxolimab. The receptor was derived from an adult with an advanced solid tumor such as melanoma, head and neck, liver or kidney cancer. The chain is built from TRBV6-6 and TRBJ1-2, with 7 nucleotides matching TRBD1. CDR3 in DNA: TGTGCCAGCAGTTGGGACAGCGGCTACACCTTC. This gives the protein CASSWDSGYTF.